This is a list of T cell receptor beta chains from one sample in a study of blood T cell repertoires in COVID-19. Sequenced by immunoSEQ multiplex PCR; TCRdb stores in-frame clones only, minus some. The sample yields a few hundred thousand clones, 82% seen once. Input material: peripheral blood. The receptors come from a woman older than 75 with acute or convalescent COVID-19. Each CDR3 is given with its conserved first and last residue. Fields, in order: clone size, D gene, V gene, J gene, CDR3 protein, CDR3 DNA. A D gene is named only where the DNA matches it firmly. Size is omitted from some rows. Given values are once, few, many or a class for expanded clones.

clone size: .; D gene: .; V gene: TRBV19; J gene: TRBJ1-4; CDR3 protein: CASSMEGRGEKLFF; CDR3 DNA: TGTGCCAGTAGCATGGAGGGGAGAGGTGAAAAACTGTTTTTT
clone size: .; D gene: .; V gene: TRBV9; J gene: TRBJ1-1; CDR3 protein: CASSVATGLNTEAFF; CDR3 DNA: TGTGCCAGCAGCGTAGCTACGGGGTTGAACACTGAAGCTTTCTTT
clone size: .; D gene: TRBD1; V gene: TRBV27; J gene: TRBJ1-1; CDR3 protein: CASSSHRGRDTEAFF; CDR3 DNA: TGTGCCAGCAGTTCCCACAGGGGGCGCGACACTGAAGCTTTCTTT
clone size: .; D gene: TRBD1; V gene: TRBV27; J gene: TRBJ1-3; CDR3 protein: CASSPGQGVTGNTIYF; CDR3 DNA: TGTGCCAGCAGTCCAGGACAGGGGGTAACCGGAAACACCATATATTTT
clone size: .; D gene: .; V gene: TRBV27; J gene: TRBJ1-1; CDR3 protein: CASSLSAGDTEAFF; CDR3 DNA: TGTGCCAGCAGTTTAAGTGCGGGGGACACTGAAGCTTTCTTT
clone size: .; D gene: .; V gene: TRBV9; J gene: TRBJ1-2; CDR3 protein: CASSRDGFGSYGYTF; CDR3 DNA: TGTGCCAGCAGCAGAGATGGGTTTGGGAGCTATGGCTACACCTTC
clone size: .; D gene: .; V gene: TRBV7-2; J gene: TRBJ1-2; CDR3 protein: CASSLDRSNYGYTF; CDR3 DNA: TGTGCCAGCAGCCTGGACAGATCTAACTATGGCTACACCTTC
clone size: .; D gene: .; V gene: TRBV28; J gene: TRBJ1-4; CDR3 protein: CASSSTGFTEKLFF; CDR3 DNA: TGTGCCAGCAGTTCTACAGGGTTTACTGAAAAACTGTTTTTT
clone size: .; D gene: .; V gene: TRBV18; J gene: TRBJ2-2; CDR3 protein: CASSPWTSRVTGELFF; CDR3 DNA: TGTGCCAGCTCACCATGGACTTCCCGGGTCACCGGGGAGCTGTTTTTT
clone size: .; D gene: .; V gene: TRBV3-1/TRBV3-2; J gene: TRBJ1-4; CDR3 protein: CASSHQGNPNEKLFF; CDR3 DNA: TGTGCCAGCAGCCACCAGGGGAACCCTAATGAAAAACTGTTTTTT
clone size: .; D gene: TRBD1; V gene: TRBV24-1; J gene: TRBJ1-2; CDR3 protein: CATSRRQGTANYGYTF; CDR3 DNA: TGTGCCACCAGTCGGAGACAGGGAACCGCTAACTATGGCTACACCTTC
clone size: once; D gene: .; V gene: TRBV11-3; J gene: TRBJ2-5; CDR3 protein: CASSVPQGPRETQYF; CDR3 DNA: TGTGCCAGCAGCGTACCTCAGGGGCCCCGGGAGACCCAGTACTTC
clone size: .; D gene: TRBD1; V gene: TRBV18; J gene: TRBJ1-1; CDR3 protein: CASSPPYRTGNTEAFF; CDR3 DNA: TGTGCCAGCTCACCACCCTACCGGACAGGGAACACTGAAGCTTTCTTT
clone size: .; D gene: .; V gene: TRBV3-1/TRBV3-2; J gene: TRBJ2-7; CDR3 protein: CASSQRLHAGYEQYF; CDR3 DNA: TGTGCCAGCAGCCAAAGACTACACGCCGGCTACGAGCAGTACTTC
clone size: .; D gene: TRBD1; V gene: TRBV7-8; J gene: TRBJ1-1; CDR3 protein: CASSRGDRKAFF; CDR3 DNA: TGTGCCAGCAGCCGAGGGGACAGAAAAGCTTTCTTT
clone size: .; D gene: .; V gene: TRBV2; J gene: TRBJ2-1; CDR3 protein: CASTGEVVGEQFF; CDR3 DNA: TGTGCCAGCACGGGGGAAGTTGTAGGTGAGCAGTTCTTC
clone size: .; D gene: TRBD1; V gene: TRBV10-3; J gene: TRBJ1-1; CDR3 protein: CAISESVGQGQSMNTEAFF; CDR3 DNA: TGTGCCATCAGTGAGTCAGTCGGACAGGGGCAATCAATGAACACTGAAGCTTTCTTT
clone size: .; D gene: TRBD1; V gene: TRBV7-2; J gene: TRBJ2-1; CDR3 protein: CASSTGQAHNEQFF; CDR3 DNA: TGTGCCAGCAGCACCGGACAGGCGCACAATGAGCAGTTCTTC
clone size: few; D gene: .; V gene: TRBV19; J gene: TRBJ1-1; CDR3 protein: CASSMTGQEAFF; CDR3 DNA: TGTGCCAGTAGTATGACGGGTCAGGAAGCTTTCTTT
clone size: .; D gene: .; V gene: TRBV11-3; J gene: TRBJ1-2; CDR3 protein: CASSLGAGRWGTYGYTF; CDR3 DNA: TGTGCCAGCAGCTTAGGGGCGGGACGATGGGGGACTTATGGCTACACCTTC
clone size: .; D gene: .; V gene: TRBV7-8; J gene: TRBJ2-7; CDR3 protein: CASSVLREQGSGEQYF; CDR3 DNA: TGTGCCAGCAGCGTACTACGGGAGCAAGGGTCGGGAGAGCAGTACTTC
clone size: .; D gene: TRBD1; V gene: TRBV3-1/TRBV3-2; J gene: TRBJ2-7; CDR3 protein: CASSFTGGPYEQYF; CDR3 DNA: TGTGCCAGCAGCTTTACAGGGGGACCCTACGAGCAGTACTTC
clone size: few; D gene: .; V gene: TRBV24-1; J gene: TRBJ1-5; CDR3 protein: CATSDRGDGFQPQHF; CDR3 DNA: TGTGCCACCAGTGATCGGGGGGACGGATTTCAGCCCCAGCATTTT
clone size: .; D gene: .; V gene: TRBV5-4; J gene: TRBJ2-3; CDR3 protein: CASSFYGTDTQYF; CDR3 DNA: TGTGCCAGCAGCTTTTACGGGACTGATACGCAGTATTTT
clone size: .; D gene: .; V gene: TRBV15; J gene: TRBJ1-6; CDR3 protein: CATSRTGTRDSPLHF; CDR3 DNA: TGTGCCACCAGCAGAACCGGGACAAGGGATTCACCCCTCCACTTT
clone size: .; D gene: .; V gene: TRBV9; J gene: TRBJ1-1; CDR3 protein: CASSVATGPGDAEAFF; CDR3 DNA: TGTGCCAGCAGCGTAGCTACAGGACCGGGAGACGCAGAAGCTTTCTTT
clone size: .; D gene: TRBD2; V gene: TRBV7-2; J gene: TRBJ2-3; CDR3 protein: CASSLKLAGGPADTQYF; CDR3 DNA: TGTGCCAGCAGCTTAAAACTAGCGGGGGGGCCAGCAGATACGCAGTATTTT
clone size: .; D gene: .; V gene: TRBV6-2/TRBV6-3; J gene: TRBJ1-1; CDR3 protein: CASSYPSRTEAFF; CDR3 DNA: TGTGCCAGCAGTTACCCTTCCCGCACTGAAGCTTTCTTT
clone size: .; D gene: .; V gene: TRBV11-2; J gene: TRBJ2-2; CDR3 protein: CASSFGQNTGELFF; CDR3 DNA: TGTGCCAGCAGCTTCGGACAGAACACCGGGGAGCTGTTTTTT
clone size: .; D gene: .; V gene: TRBV5-4; J gene: TRBJ2-7; CDR3 protein: CASSFQTGSYEQYF; CDR3 DNA: TGTGCCAGCAGCTTTCAGACAGGCTCCTACGAGCAGTACTTC
clone size: once; D gene: .; V gene: TRBV4-3; J gene: TRBJ1-2; CDR3 protein: CASSQETEEGYTF; CDR3 DNA: TGCGCCAGCAGCCAGGAGACTGAGGAGGGCTACACCTTC
clone size: .; D gene: TRBD1; V gene: TRBV2; J gene: TRBJ2-7; CDR3 protein: CASSEMGQGVYEQYF; CDR3 DNA: TGTGCCAGCAGTGAAATGGGACAGGGAGTCTACGAGCAGTACTTC
clone size: .; D gene: TRBD1; V gene: TRBV5-1; J gene: TRBJ2-2; CDR3 protein: CASSVRPGGQGSPGGELFF; CDR3 DNA: TGCGCCAGCAGCGTCCGGCCCGGGGGACAGGGCTCACCGGGCGGGGAGCTGTTTTTT
clone size: once; D gene: .; V gene: TRBV5-1; J gene: TRBJ2-2; CDR3 protein: CASSLLVTESGELFF; CDR3 DNA: TGCGCCAGCAGCTTGCTCGTGACAGAATCCGGGGAGCTGTTTTTT
clone size: .; D gene: .; V gene: TRBV3-1/TRBV3-2; J gene: TRBJ1-2; CDR3 protein: CASSQLRPPPGGGYTF; CDR3 DNA: TGTGCCAGCAGCCAATTACGGCCCCCACCCGGCGGTGGCTACACCTTC
clone size: .; D gene: TRBD1; V gene: TRBV5-8; J gene: TRBJ1-4; CDR3 protein: CASSGQGGEKLFF; CDR3 DNA: TGTGCCAGCAGCGGACAGGGTGGGGAAAAACTGTTTTTT
clone size: .; D gene: .; V gene: TRBV5-1; J gene: TRBJ1-1; CDR3 protein: CASSLDGVPNTEAFF; CDR3 DNA: TGCGCCAGCAGCTTGGATGGAGTGCCGAACACTGAAGCTTTCTTT
clone size: .; D gene: .; V gene: TRBV9; J gene: TRBJ2-5; CDR3 protein: CASSVGTGGGETQYF; CDR3 DNA: TGTGCCAGCAGCGTAGGCACGGGGGGCGGAGAGACCCAGTACTTC
clone size: few; D gene: TRBD1; V gene: TRBV10-3; J gene: TRBJ1-4; CDR3 protein: CAISDDGTGGHEKLFF; CDR3 DNA: TGTGCCATCAGTGATGATGGGACAGGGGGCCATGAAAAACTGTTTTTT
clone size: .; D gene: .; V gene: TRBV4-3; J gene: TRBJ1-4; CDR3 protein: CASSQEKGAFEKLFF; CDR3 DNA: TGCGCCAGCAGCCAAGAAAAAGGGGCGTTTGAAAAACTGTTTTTT
clone size: once; D gene: TRBD2; V gene: TRBV7-2; J gene: TRBJ2-7; CDR3 protein: CASSLTGTSGGHSYEQYF; CDR3 DNA: TGTGCCAGCAGCTTAACCGGGACTAGCGGGGGGCACTCCTACGAGCAGTACTTC
clone size: .; D gene: TRBD1; V gene: TRBV10-3; J gene: TRBJ1-2; CDR3 protein: CAISGGQGVNYGYTF; CDR3 DNA: TGTGCCATCAGTGGGGGACAGGGAGTCAACTATGGCTACACCTTC
clone size: once; D gene: TRBD1; V gene: TRBV3-1/TRBV3-2; J gene: TRBJ1-2; CDR3 protein: CASSPGQGSYTF; CDR3 DNA: TGTGCCAGCAGCCCGGGACAGGGGAGCTACACCTTC
clone size: .; D gene: .; V gene: TRBV7-3; J gene: TRBJ1-3; CDR3 protein: CASSPTRAPGNTIYF; CDR3 DNA: TGTGCCAGCAGCCCCACCAGGGCACCTGGAAACACCATATATTTT
clone size: .; D gene: .; V gene: TRBV2; J gene: TRBJ1-5; CDR3 protein: CASRQGGWGQPQHF; CDR3 DNA: TGTGCCAGCAGACAAGGAGGGTGGGGGCAGCCCCAGCATTTT
clone size: .; D gene: TRBD2; V gene: TRBV7-2; J gene: TRBJ2-1; CDR3 protein: CASSLAQRGGDEQFF; CDR3 DNA: TGTGCCAGCAGCTTAGCGCAGCGGGGGGGCGATGAGCAGTTCTTC
clone size: .; D gene: .; V gene: TRBV6-5; J gene: TRBJ2-2; CDR3 protein: CASSPTGLTGELFF; CDR3 DNA: TGTGCCAGCAGTCCGACAGGACTCACCGGGGAGCTGTTTTTT